The 6 T cell receptor beta chains below come from one sample, sequenced in a study of T cell responses to AZD1222 COVID-19 vaccine. TCRdb keeps only in-frame clones here, not all; method: immunoSEQ multiplex PCR. Found here are about 190,000 clones, approximately 94% of them singletons; the top ten hold 7% to 9.5%. The specimen was peripheral blood, collected on day 0 of AZD1222 vaccination. The receptors here all came from an adult in good health.

This chain links TRBV28 with TRBJ1-2; D gene uncertain. CDR1 and CDR2 from the germline V gene are MDHEN and SYDVKM. Deletions cut 6 bases from V and 5 bases from J, with 16 bases between. The CDR3 spans 14 residues. The DNA for the CDR3 is TGTGCCAGCAGCGTATCCTCCCAGGATTATGGCTACACCTTC. This sequence encodes CASSVSSQDYGYTF.

The V and J genes are TRBV12-3 or TRBV12-4 and TRBJ2-1; D unclear. Trimming left V 5 bases short and J 8 bases short, with 13 bases between. The CDR3 covers 13 residues. This CDR3 reads CASSQRYGDEQFF. In DNA form, the CDR3 reads TGTGCCAGCAGTCAGAGGTATGGGGATGAGCAGTTCTTC.

This clone occurred a few times. J is TRBJ2-2 and V is TRBV6-5; possibly TRBD2 for D (6 bases). CDR1 is MNHEY, CDR2 SVGAGI, per germline. There are 13 residues in the CDR3. Trimming pared 10 bases from V and 3 bases from J, leaving 12 bases between. The CDR3 bases are TGTGCCACGGGACTTAGGGACACCGGGGAGCTGTTTTTT. Translation gives CATGLRDTGELFF.

The rearrangement links TRBV4-1 to TRBJ1-5; a weak D match, TRBD1 (5 bases). CDR3 size: 14 residues. Germline V gives CDR1 MGHRA, CDR2 YSYEKL. V dropped 3 bases and J dropped 6 bases, with 12 bases sitting between them. CDR3 loop: CASSQRDVGQPQHF. CDR3 in DNA: TGCGCCAGCAGCCAGAGGGACGTCGGTCAGCCCCAGCATTTT.

The chain is built from TRBV18 and TRBJ1-4; tentative D call: TRBD1 (5 bases). This CDR3 region has 16 residues. Germline V gene data show CDR1 as KGHSH and CDR2 as LQKENI. Trimming removed 3 bases from V and 7 bases from J, with 18 bases in between. This CDR3 is CASSPLRGGAIEKLFF. CDR3 sequence (DNA): TGTGCCAGCTCACCGCTAAGGGGAGGGGCGATTGAAAAACTGTTTTTT.

The chain is built from TRBV19 and TRBJ2-1, with 9 bases identical to TRBD2. This CDR3 region has 15 residues. The germline V gene encodes CDR1 LNHDA and CDR2 SQIVND (reference sequence). Trimming removed 5 bases from V and 4 bases from J; junction bases left unmatched: 6. The CDR3 here is CASSPTSGFYNEQFF. The CDR3 nucleotides are TGTGCCAGTAGTCCGACTAGCGGATTTTACAATGAGCAGTTCTTC.